Listed here are 22 T cell receptor beta chains from one sample, sequenced in a study of T-cell reconstitution after alpha-beta-depleted transplantation in children. Unique molecular identifiers featured in how the TCRbeta library was prepared. TCRdb re-called the PCR reads with MiXCR, one entry per CDR3 protein. The sample shows about 830,000 distinct CDR3 sequences, approximately 15% of them seen only once. Specimen: PBMCs, mostly from graft donor cells, collected 360 days after TCRalphabeta/CD19-depleted stem cell transplant. These receptors were collected from a male patient aged 10 to 17 who had a stem cell transplant for acute lymphoblastic leukemia, so the T cells may come from the graft donor.

The V and J genes are TRBV5-1 and TRBJ2-7; 9 nucleotides line up with TRBD1. With 2 bases clipped from V and 0 bases from J, the junction kept 6 bases outside the gene matches. The CDR3 spans 16 residues. Per the germline V gene, CDR1 is SGHRS and CDR2 is YFSETQ. The chain's CDR3 is CASSLTGGSSSYEQYF. CDR3 bases: TGCGCCAGCAGCTTAACAGGGGGCAGTAGCTCCTACGAGCAGTACTTC.

This clonotype came up many times. This chain connects TRBV7-6 to TRBJ2-7, with TRBD1 matching over 8 bases. The germline gives CDR1 SGHVS, CDR2 FNYEAQ. V shed 5 bases, J shed 0 bases, and the junction held 6 bases outside the gene matches. The CDR3 sequence is 15 residues long. The CDR3 bases are TGTGCCAGCAGCGCCGGGACAGGAGCCTCCTACGAGCAGTACTTC. Translating it yields CASSAGTGASYEQYF.

This clonotype appeared many times. The chain combines TRBV20-1 with TRBJ2-7, with 11 bases that match TRBD2. From germline, CDR1 is DFQATT and CDR2 SNEGSKA (reference sequence). The CDR3 runs 11 residues. Trimming took 7 bases from V and 6 from J; bases not matched to a gene: 2. CDR3 DNA: TGCAGTGGGGGACTAGCGGTCGAGCAGTACTTC. It translates to CSGGLAVEQYF.

This clonotype was seen only a few times. The rearrangement links TRBV4-1 to TRBJ2-1; 8 bases are a match to TRBD2. CDR1 is MGHRA, CDR2 YSYEKL, per germline. This CDR3 has 19 amino acids. V lost 1 base and J lost 5; bases outside the gene matches: 16. The CDR3 DNA reads TGCGCCAGCAGCCAAGTCCCCTGGAAAGCGGGAGTGTCCCACAATGAGCAGTTCTTC. This translates into CASSQVPWKAGVSHNEQFF.

This clonotype was detected a few times. The V call is TRBV3-1, the J call TRBJ2-1; 7 bases fit TRBD2. The CDR3 spans 16 residues. Losses at the gene ends were 4 bases for V and 8 bases for J; bases not matched to a gene: 14. The germline V gene encodes CDR1 LGHDT and CDR2 YNNKEL (reference sequence). CDR3 nucleotide sequence: TGTGCCAGCAGCCGCCGATCGGGGCGGGGGAGGGATGAGCAGTTCTTC. Protein: CASSRRSGRGRDEQFF.

This clonotype was counted only a few times. The CDR3 sequence is CASGRRGRIGNQPQHF. The CDR3 DNA follows: TGTGCCAGCGGCAGGCGGGGGCGTATTGGCAATCAGCCCCAGCATTTT. J is TRBJ1-5 and V is TRBV12-3 or TRBV12-4; D might be TRBD1 (6 bases). The V gene lost 8 bases and the J gene lost 2 bases, with 19 bases spanning the gap. The CDR3 spans 16 residues.

CDR3 loop: CASSPLGTGGETQYF. CDR3 DNA: TGTGCCAGCTCACCGCTCGGGACAGGGGGCGAGACCCAGTACTTC. V gene TRBV18 combines with J gene TRBJ2-5, with TRBD1 matching over 12 bases. Germline values: CDR1 KGHSH, CDR2 LQKENI. The CDR3 spans 15 residues. J lost 5 bases, V lost 3 bases, and 4 bases had no gene match.

This clonotype was seen only a few times. The CDR3: CASSGTVSGEQYF. CDR3 nucleotides: TGTGCCAGCAGCGGGACGGTCTCGGGAGAGCAGTACTTC. The chain employs TRBV2 and TRBJ2-7; D is possibly TRBD1 or TRBD2 (5 bases each). V was trimmed by 6 bases and J by 7 bases, leaving 16 bases between them. CDR1 SNHLY and CDR2 FYNNEI come from the germline V gene. There are 13 residues in the CDR3.

This clonotype was recorded many times. V gene TRBV11-2 combines with J gene TRBJ2-1; 11 bases are shared with TRBD2. Germline trimming cut 7 bases from V and 10 bases from J; bases unmatched to any gene: 15. This CDR3 has 16 residues. CDR1 is SGHAT, CDR2 FQNNGV, per germline. The CDR3 DNA reads as TGTGCCAGCACCTCAACTAGCGGGAGATCGGGAAGGGAGCAGTTCTTC. Residues: CASTSTSGRSGREQFF.

In this sample, this clonotype turned up a few times. The chain joins TRBV6-2 or TRBV6-3 to TRBJ2-7, with a tentative D call TRBD2 (6 bases). Germline V gene data show CDR1 as MNHEY and CDR2 as SVGEGT. The CDR3 extends over 13 amino acids. The V end was cut by 6 bases, the J end by 4 bases, with 13 bases between. CDR3: CASRATSRYEQYF. CDR3 nucleotide sequence: TGTGCCAGCAGAGCGACTAGTAGGTACGAGCAGTACTTC.

The J gene is TRBJ2-7, the V gene TRBV23-1; D remains ambiguous. TRBV23-1 is an open reading frame, and its role is uncertain. V was trimmed by 3 bases and J by 7 bases, leaving 19 bases between them. This CDR3 is 15 amino acids long. The DNA for the CDR3 is TGCGCCAGCAGTCAGGACCGGGCCACGATTCTGGAGCAGTACTTC. Its protein product is CASSQDRATILEQYF.

A few counts support this clonotype. The rearrangement links TRBV7-6 to TRBJ2-2, with no clear D. V was clipped by 7 bases and J by 8 bases, with 11 bases between them. CDR3 length: 12 residues. CDR1 is SGHVS and CDR2 is FNYEAQ in the germline V gene. The DNA for the CDR3 is TGTGCCAGCAAGTGGTACCGGGGGGAGCTGTTTTTT. Residues: CASKWYRGELFF.

This clonotype has just a few counts. V gene TRBV4-1 combines with J gene TRBJ2-5; D is undetermined. With 0 bases removed from V and 2 bases from J, the gap between germline ends came to 10 bases. This CDR3 has 15 amino acids. CDR1 and CDR2 from the germline V gene are MGHRA and YSYEKL. The chain's CDR3 is CASSQDLTVQETQYF. The CDR3 nucleotides are TGCGCCAGCAGCCAAGATCTTACTGTACAAGAGACCCAGTACTTC.

This clonotype came up a few times. This sequence joins TRBV12-3 or TRBV12-4 and TRBJ1-3, with D perhaps matching TRBD1 (5 bases). The CDR3 consists of 15 residues. Trimming removed 7 bases at V and 0 bases at J, with 13 bases between. CDR3 sequence (DNA): TGTGCCAGCACCCACGGGGGAGGCTCTGGAAACACCATATATTTT. It yields the protein CASTHGGGSGNTIYF.

The chain joins TRBV7-9 to TRBJ2-2; TRBD1 matches 9 bases. V shed 6 bases and J 2 bases; nucleotides not matched to a gene: 7. CDR1 is SEHNR and CDR2 is FQNEAQ in the germline V gene (reference sequence). CDR3 size: 16 residues. CDR3 nucleotides: TGTGCCAGCAGGGGACAGGGAATCAGTAACACCGGGGAGCTGTTTTTT. It translates to CASRGQGISNTGELFF.

This clonotype was seen many times. The chain has TRBV27 and TRBJ2-7, with D maybe TRBD1 (6 bases). The CDR3 spans 13 residues. Deletions cut 4 bases from V and 3 bases from J, with 10 bases between. The germline CDR1 and CDR2 sequences are MNHEY and SMNVEV (reference sequence). The CDR3 coding sequence is TGTGCCAGCAGTTATCAGGGGCACTACGAGCAGTACTTC. Amino acids: CASSYQGHYEQYF.

This clonotype appeared a few times. The chain links TRBV20-1 to TRBJ2-1; 14 bases align to TRBD2. Germline CDR1 and CDR2: DFQATT and SNEGSKA (reference sequence). The CDR3 has 20 residues. V shed 1 base and J 3 bases; nucleotides not matched to a gene: 14. CDR3 nucleotide sequence: TGCAGTGCTAGAGGATACATGAGCGGGACTAGCGGGAGTAACTACAATGAGCAGTTCTTC. Translating it yields CSARGYMSGTSGSNYNEQFF.

This clonotype was seen only a few times. CDR3 in amino acids: CASSLPQFSGANVLTF. Written as DNA, the CDR3 is TGTGCCAGCAGCCTCCCCCAGTTCTCTGGGGCCAACGTCCTGACTTTC. The V gene is TRBV5-6, the J gene TRBJ2-6; D unresolved. Germline values: CDR1 SGHDT, CDR2 YYEEEE. V dropped 4 bases and J dropped 0 bases, with 11 bases sitting between them. There are 16 residues in the CDR3.

This clonotype showed up many times. This chain links TRBV29-1 with TRBJ2-5, with TRBD1 matching 7 bases. The CDR3 totals 12 residues. V was clipped by 6 bases and J by 5 bases; unmatched bases: 6. The germline CDR1 and CDR2 sequences are SQVTM and ANQGSEA. CDR3 amino acids: CSVDRVRETQYF. CDR3 bases: TGCAGCGTCGACAGGGTGCGGGAGACCCAGTACTTC.

This clonotype has just a few counts. This sequence joins TRBV7-9 and TRBJ2-3, with D possibly matching TRBD2 (5 bases). The germline V gene encodes CDR1 SEHNR and CDR2 FQNEAQ (reference sequence). The CDR3 runs to 15 residues. Between the trimmed V and J ends, which lost 5 bases and 5 bases, there was a span of 17 bases. CDR3 loop: CASSRFWGAEDTQYF. The CDR3 coding sequence is TGTGCCAGCAGCCGGTTTTGGGGAGCGGAAGATACGCAGTATTTT.

This sequence joins TRBV10-3 and TRBJ2-1; D might be TRBD2 (5 bases). This CDR3 comprises 13 residues. Germline V lookup: CDR1 ENHRY, CDR2 SYGVKD. V dropped 7 bases and J dropped 4 bases, with 11 bases sitting between them. The CDR3 sequence: CAIKREMYNEQFF. The CDR3 nucleotides are TGTGCCATCAAGAGGGAAATGTACAATGAGCAGTTCTTC.

This clonotype was picked up a small number of times. This rearrangement joins TRBV7-9 to TRBJ2-1; D not certain. V lost 1 base, J lost 7 bases, and 8 bases lay in between. The CDR3 is 13 amino acids. CDR1 and CDR2 from the germline V gene are SEHNR and FQNEAQ (reference sequence). CDR3 protein: CASSLVDENEQFF. The CDR3, as DNA: TGTGCCAGCAGCTTAGTGGACGAGAATGAGCAGTTCTTC.